This T cell receptor beta chain was sequenced for a study of shared clonotypes between healthy human individuals. Germline V gene lookup returns CDR1 SGDLS and CDR2 YYNGEE. V was pared by 0 bases and J by 10 bases, with 6 bases of the junction left unmatched. This CDR3 has 14 amino acids. The assay was immunoSEQ multiplex PCR, and TCRdb's table has in-frame clones only and misses some. The sample lists about 2.3 million clones; 85% to 95% were seen once. This TCR came from a man aged 18-30 years in good health. Some clones in this sample may be carry-over from other donors' samples. The specimen was naive CD4+ T cells from PBMCs. The subset: CD45RA+ positively selected. The gene calls are TRBV9 and TRBJ2-5; 10 bases are a match to TRBD2. CDR3 region: CASSVDEREGRQYF. CDR3 bases: TGTGCCAGCAGCGTAGATGAGCGGGAGGGCCGCCAGTACTTC.